This is a list of T cell receptor beta chains from one sample in a study of naive and memory T cell subsets. TCRdb re-called the UMI-ligation and nested PCR reads through MiXCR, storing one row per CDR3 protein. The sample lists about 4,200 distinct CDR3 sequences; approximately 7.6% were seen once. Sequencing was carried out using CD4+ TEMRA cells from blood. Source of these receptors: a human donor in good health. Both conserved end residues are part of each CDR3. The order of the fields is D gene, J gene, V gene, clone size, CDR3 length, CDR3 protein, CDR3 DNA. The D gene is left open where the match is weak. Clone size is not always given. Where it is, it says once, few, many or a class for expanded clones.

NA	TRBJ2-5	TRBV20-1	few	14	CSASLTPGKETQYF	TGCAGTGCTAGCCTCACACCGGGAAAAGAGACCCAGTACTTC
NA	TRBJ2-1	TRBV10-1	many	13	CASSGGSYNEQFF	TGCGCCAGCAGTGGAGGGTCCTACAATGAGCAGTTCTTC
TRBD2	TRBJ2-1	TRBV7-9	few	19	CANQLWLAGGLSSYNEQFF	TGTGCCAACCAGCTTTGGCTAGCGGGAGGCCTTAGCTCCTACAATGAGCAGTTCTTC
NA	TRBJ1-6	TRBV20-1	medium-sized	13	CSARDAVGSPLHF	TGCAGTGCTAGAGATGCAGTAGGTTCACCCCTCCACTTT
NA	TRBJ1-2	TRBV5-1	few	13	CASSLDSGYGYTF	TGCGCCAGCAGCTTGGATTCAGGATATGGCTACACCTTC
NA	TRBJ2-3	TRBV29-1	many	13	CSVEDVLADTQYF	TGCAGCGTTGAAGATGTACTGGCAGATACGCAGTATTTT
TRBD1	TRBJ2-1	TRBV24-1	NA	14	CATSPGQGNNEQFF	TGTGCCACCAGTCCGGGACAGGGGAACAATGAGCAGTTCTTC
TRBD1	TRBJ1-6	TRBV12-3/TRBV12-4	NA	14	CASSRQGDGSPLHF	TGTGCCAGCAGTCGACAGGGGGATGGTTCACCCCTCCACTTT
NA	TRBJ2-7	TRBV19	many	14	CASSIGGTRFEQYF	TGTGCCAGTAGTATCGGCGGAACCCGCTTTGAGCAGTACTTC
TRBD1	TRBJ2-7	TRBV7-3	many	14	CASSVGQGPYEQYF	TGTGCCAGCAGCGTCGGACAGGGCCCCTACGAGCAGTACTTC